This T cell receptor beta chain is from a study of regulatory dendritic cells for organ transplantation. Looking at the study overall: On day 6, the dendritic cells were exposed to LPS. Regarding the study as a whole: Among resting subsets, memory CD8+ cells contained the most alloreactive clonotypes. Memory CD8+ clonal expansion seemed more limited with regulatory than mature dendritic cells.

Measured with immunoSEQ multiplex PCR; TCRdb has only the in-frame clones, and not every one. The sample records more than 5,000 clones, around 74% being singletons. Sorted subsets were CFSE-labeled and cultured approximately 5 days with allogeneic dendritic cells. CDR1 is MRHNA and CDR2 is SNTAGT in the germline V gene. The V segment lost 0 bases and the J segment 3 bases; nucleotides outside the gene matches: 0. CDR3 length: 15 amino acids. A word on this clone: Antigen specificity is unknown. Other DNA sequences within the sample encode an identical CDR3.

Sequenced sample: memory CD8+ T cells from blood cultured with regulatory dendritic cells. Subset indicated: CD45RO+ memory T cells. This clonotype was sampled from a human donor in good health. V usage is TRBV6-4 and J usage is TRBJ2-1, with TRBD2 matching 9 bases. The CDR3 spells CASSDSSGSYNEQFF. CDR3 DNA: TGTGCCAGCAGTGACTCTAGCGGGAGCTACAATGAGCAGTTCTTC.